This entry features one T cell receptor beta chain sequence. Its binding antigen is unknown. No quality values exist for individual bases; no much larger clone is one base distant. RNA was extracted with the RNeasy kit and roughly 0.45 to 1 ug was reverse transcribed using random hexamers. The immunoSEQ multiplex PCR assay, covering 54 Vbeta and 13 Jbeta segments, was used to amplify TCR beta CDR3 regions. Bias from PCR amplification was corrected by using a synthetic template baseline for primer optimization and for computational correction. For the original study's pipeline: Reads were assigned to V, D and J genes according to IMGT and analyzed in immunoSEQ Analyzer, with only productive sequences retained. Clonality was calculated as one minus the Shannon entropy normalized by log2 of the number of productive unique sequences. For each patient and control, public and private clones were evaluated within the 100 most prevalent clones. A clone was defined as Susac-specific if it was absent from the healthy and MS cohorts, from over a thousand published viral clones and from other ImmuneACCESS disease sequences. TCRdb itself trimmed the public reads at Q25 with fastp, ran MiXCR and retained productive beta chains. CDR3 protein duplicates are merged, each entry listing the most common genes and DNA. Clone size and V and J calls follow TCRdb, not the original study. For this sample the table gives about 200,000 distinct CDR3 sequences, of which roughly 90% were detected only once. The ten most abundant clones make up approximately 0.13% of the sample.

The source of the sample is a study of CD8 T cells in Susac syndrome (dated by TCRdb to the late 2010s). In the study overall: Repertoire sequencing was used to test whether CD8+ T cell activation and differentiation in Susac syndrome was antigen driven. CD8+ T cell repertoire clonality was compared between 12 healthy donors, some 14 Susac syndrome patients and approximately 16 multiple sclerosis patients.

What the authors observed across the whole study: The study acknowledged that relatively few individuals were included in the TCR sequencing and HLA analysis.

High-throughput TCR beta sequencing profiled peripheral blood CD8+ and CD4+ T cells from healthy donors, Susac syndrome patients and multiple sclerosis patients. Treatment-naive patients with stable or active relapsing-remitting disease fulfilling revised McDonald criteria were used as multiple sclerosis controls. Bulk CD8+ and CD4+ T cells were purified magnetically by negative isolation, whereas CD8+ TEMRA cells were enriched by FACS. Blood was collected in EDTA tubes and processed within 24 hours, with PBMCs isolated through density gradient centrifugation. PBMCs destined for TCR sequencing were cryopreserved in liquid nitrogen and later thawed in a 37 °C water bath. The sorted or isolated CD4+, CD8+ and CD8+ TEMRA cells had a purity of 90% or higher. This TCR was recovered from a human donor with multiple sclerosis. Sequencing was carried out using CD8+ T cells from PBMCs.

The CDR3 has the sequence CASRHVPTGDEQFF. The nucleotide sequence is given as TGCGCCAGCAGACACGTCCCGACTGGTGATGAGCAGTTCTTC. The rearranged segments are TRBV5-1 and TRBJ2-1; no D gene is confidently identified. Counted from cysteine to phenylalanine, this CDR3 has 14 amino acids. Kept here is only the CDR3 DNA, which spans 42 bases and is read in frame from base 1. Taken from the germline V gene, the CDR1 and CDR2 loops are SGHRS and YFSETQ. Between the V and J ends, shortened by 5 bases and 8 bases respectively, the junction contains 17 bases.